One and the same sample provided the 19 T cell receptor beta chains below, sequenced in a study of T cells in Graves' hyperthyroidism and ophthalmopathy. The CDR3 regions of TCR beta were amplified from RNA transcripts. An initial round of RT-PCR targeting the TCR CDR3 relied on the HTBI primer set. TCRdb reanalysed the multiplex PCR reads using MiXCR and keeps one entry per CDR3 protein. The data show hundreds of thousands of distinct CDR3 sequences, around 15% seen once. Sequenced: blood. These TCRs come from a woman aged 18 to 35 with Graves' hyperthyroidism.

This clonotype was found many times. The chain joins TRBV2 to TRBJ1-4, with D uncertain. The germline V gene encodes CDR1 SNHLY and CDR2 FYNNEI. V dropped 6 bases and J dropped 10 bases, with 18 bases sitting between them. The CDR3 extends over 14 amino acids. CDR3 residues: CASSSEGYSGKLFF. CDR3 DNA: TGTGCCAGCAGCAGCGAGGGCTATTCGGGAAAACTGTTTTTT.

This clonotype has a count of ten or more. The chain is built from TRBV2 and TRBJ1-4; D remains ambiguous. This CDR3 comprises 16 residues. From germline, CDR1 is SNHLY and CDR2 FYNNEI. V was shortened by 2 bases and J by 0 bases, with 10 bases between the two germline ends. CDR3 nucleotide sequence: TGTGCCAGCAGTGAACAGATCCTGGCAACTAATGAAAAACTGTTTTTT. This translates into CASSEQILATNEKLFF.

The genes are TRBV7-8 and TRBJ1-5; weak D call: TRBD1 (6 bases). The CDR3 is 17 amino acids. Germline CDR1 and CDR2: SGHVS and FQNEAQ. Trimming shortened V by 2 bases and J by 3 bases, and 17 bases separated the two germline ends. The CDR3 coding sequence is TGTGCCAGCAGCTTAAGAGGGCAGGGGACAATCAATCAGCCCCAGCATTTT. This translates into CASSLRGQGTINQPQHF. Full variable domain (rest looked up from reference TRBV7-8 and TRBJ1-5): GAGVSQSPRYKVAKRGQDVALRCDPISGHVSLFWYQQALGQGPEFLTYFQNEAQLDKSGLPSDRFFAERPEGSVSTLKIQRTQQEDSAVYLCASSLRGQGTINQPQHFGDGTRLSIL.

A few counts support this clonotype. V and J are TRBV27 and TRBJ1-6; D is uncertain. This CDR3 has 15 residues. Germline V gene data show CDR1 as MNHEY and CDR2 as SMNVEV (reference sequence). V was clipped by 6 bases and J by 6 bases, with 15 bases between them. The CDR3 region is CASRDPKGLNSPLHF. The CDR3 DNA is TGTGCCAGCAGGGACCCAAAAGGGCTTAATTCACCCCTCCACTTT.

This clonotype was detected many times. J is TRBJ2-6 and V is TRBV28; no clear D. The CDR3 consists of 13 residues. Germline V gene lookup returns CDR1 MDHEN and CDR2 SYDVKM. Trimming shortened V by 4 bases and J by 0 bases, and 1 base separated the two germline ends. The CDR3 DNA sequence: TGTGCCAGCAGTTCCTCTGGGGCCAACGTCCTGACTTTC. This encodes CASSSSGANVLTF. The entire variable domain, with the rest obtained from reference TRBV28 and TRBJ2-6, is as follows: DVKVTQSSRYLVKRTGEKVFLECVQDMDHENMFWYRQDPGLGLRLIYFSYDVKMKEKGDIPEGYSVSREKKERFSLILESASTNQTSMYLCASSSSGANVLTFGAGSRLTVL.

This clonotype was seen a handful of times. This sequence joins TRBV20-1 and TRBJ1-2, with TRBD1 as a possible D gene (6 bases). There are 14 residues in the CDR3. Germline V lookup: CDR1 DFQATT, CDR2 SNEGSKA (reference sequence). V was cut by 5 bases and J by 0 bases, with 13 bases left in between. In DNA, the CDR3 is TGCAGTGCTTCAACGACAGGATCTAACTATGGCTACACCTTC. Translating gives CSASTTGSNYGYTF.

The genes are TRBV19 and TRBJ1-3; 11 positions agree with TRBD1. V lost 5 bases and J lost 1; bases outside the gene matches: 7. Germline-derived CDR1 and CDR2 are LNHDA and SQIVND (reference sequence). This CDR3 contains 17 residues. CDR3 bases: TGTGCCAGTAGTCCGACGGACAGGGGGCGATCTGGAAACACCATATATTTT. Translating gives CASSPTDRGRSGNTIYF.

This clonotype was recorded at least ten times. This chain joins TRBV3-1 and TRBJ1-2, with D tentatively TRBD1 (5 bases). The V gene lost 2 bases and the J gene lost 2 bases, with 15 bases spanning the gap. The CDR3 sequence is 16 residues long. The germline V gene has CDR1 LGHDT and CDR2 YNNKEL (reference sequence). The CDR3: CASSQISEGLNYGYTF. CDR3 in DNA: TGTGCCAGCAGCCAAATCTCGGAGGGACTGAACTATGGCTACACCTTC.

This clonotype has more than one count but fewer than ten. The chain recombines TRBV12-3 or TRBV12-4 with TRBJ1-3, with D possibly being TRBD1 (5 bases). Trimming stripped 4 bases from V and 1 base from J, with 14 bases between. The CDR3 has 16 amino acids. The CDR3 region has the DNA TGTGCCAGCAGTTCTGCCCCAGGGTGGTCTGGAAACACCATATATTTT. Amino acid sequence: CASSSAPGWSGNTIYF.

In its sample, this clonotype was seen many times. The chain is built from TRBV7-9 and TRBJ2-1, with D perhaps TRBD2 (6 bases). Germline V gives CDR1 SEHNR, CDR2 FQNEAQ (reference sequence). CDR3 length: 15 amino acids. V lost 5 bases and J 5 bases, leaving 16 bases between the germline ends. The CDR3 DNA is TGTGCCAGCAGCCACCGGGACTCGGATAACAATGAGCAGTTCTTC. It codes for CASSHRDSDNNEQFF.

The rearrangement uses TRBV19 and TRBJ2-1; possibly TRBD2 for D (6 bases). This CDR3 is 16 amino acids long. Per germline, CDR1 LNHDA and CDR2 SQIVND (reference sequence). The V and J ends lost 3 bases and 10 bases respectively, with 22 bases between them. CDR3 region: CASSIPGGSANVEQFF. CDR3 DNA sequence: TGTGCCAGTAGTATCCCCGGGGGATCCGCAAATGTGGAGCAGTTCTTC.

This clonotype was counted many times. The J gene is TRBJ2-1, the V gene TRBV5-1; D uncertain. Trimming left V 2 bases short and J 4 bases short, with 13 bases between. CDR1 is SGHRS and CDR2 is YFSETQ in the germline V gene. This CDR3 spans 15 amino acids. The CDR3 region has the DNA TGCGCCAGCAGCTTCGATTGGTCAGCGTACAATGAGCAGTTCTTC. This codes for CASSFDWSAYNEQFF.

The sample holds many counts of this clonotype. The chain recombines TRBV12-3 or TRBV12-4 with TRBJ2-1, with TRBD2 matching over 8 bases. V trimming: 5 bases; J trimming: 9 bases; junction bases outside the gene matches: 6. The CDR3 spans 13 residues. In nucleotides, the CDR3 is TGTGCCAGCAGTCCAGGACTAGCTGGTGAGCAGTTCTTC. Protein product: CASSPGLAGEQFF.

This clonotype was found many times. V usage is TRBV6-5 and J usage is TRBJ2-5; 13 bases match TRBD2. Trimming at V came to 6 bases and at J to 3 bases, leaving 4 bases not matched to a gene. Germline CDR1 and CDR2: MNHEY and SVGAGI. The CDR3 runs to 15 residues. CDR3 amino acids: CASRLLAGGEETQYF. The CDR3 DNA reads TGTGCCAGCAGGTTACTAGCGGGAGGGGAAGAGACCCAGTACTTC.

This clonotype was recorded at least ten times. The V call is TRBV7-8, the J call TRBJ2-1; D could derive from TRBD1 or TRBD2 (5 bases each). The germline V gene has CDR1 SGHVS and CDR2 FQNEAQ. V was pared by 6 bases and J by 0 bases, with 12 bases between. CDR3 size: 15 residues. This CDR3 is CASSPGTDSYNEQFF. DNA for the CDR3: TGTGCCAGCAGTCCGGGGACGGACTCCTACAATGAGCAGTTCTTC. The full variable domain, its missing parts supplied by reference TRBV7-8 and TRBJ2-1, is GAGVSQSPRYKVAKRGQDVALRCDPISGHVSLFWYQQALGQGPEFLTYFQNEAQLDKSGLPSDRFFAERPEGSVSTLKIQRTQQEDSAVYLCASSPGTDSYNEQFFGPGTRLTVL.

Ten or more counts support this clonotype. The CDR3 protein is CASSPGRTGEQYF. In DNA, the CDR3 is TGTGCCAGCAGCCCGGGAAGAACGGGAGAGCAGTACTTC. V gene TRBV7-2 combines with J gene TRBJ2-7; possibly TRBD2 for D (5 bases). The CDR3 length is 13 residues. V was pared by 5 bases and J by 7 bases, with 15 bases between. The V gene's germline CDR1 is SGHTA and CDR2 FQGNSA.

This clonotype was detected many times. This chain joins TRBV6-2 or TRBV6-3 and TRBJ2-7, with 7 positions matching TRBD1. The CDR3 sequence is 12 residues long. Germline V gene sequence: CDR1 MNHEY, CDR2 SVGEGT. Trimming took 7 bases from V and 6 from J; bases not matched to a gene: 6. This CDR3 reads CASTNSGGEQYF. The CDR3 DNA reads TGTGCCAGCACTAATTCAGGGGGCGAGCAGTACTTC.

This clonotype was observed at least ten times. The J gene is TRBJ2-7, the V gene TRBV7-2, with 8 bases fitting TRBD1. V was pared by 2 bases and J by 1 base, with 7 bases of the junction left unmatched. This CDR3 spans 16 amino acids. CDR1 is SGHTA and CDR2 is FQGNSA in the germline V gene. In DNA form, the CDR3 reads TGTGCCAGCAGCTTAAGCCCGACAGGGGTTTCCTACGAGCAGTACTTC. It encodes CASSLSPTGVSYEQYF.

As DNA, the CDR3 is TGTGCCAGCAGTTTGAGGCAGACACTAGCCAAAAACATTCAGTACTTC. It encodes CASSLRQTLAKNIQYF. V and J are TRBV6-2 or TRBV6-3 and TRBJ2-4; no reliable D call. Per germline, CDR1 MNHEY and CDR2 SVGEGT. Trimming cost V 4 bases and J 0 bases, with 13 bases left between them. CDR3 size: 16 residues.